This T cell receptor beta chain stems from a study of regulatory T cells in long-lasting Graves disease. Overall study results and limits: Favored usage of TRBV28, TRBJ1-2 and TRBJ2-5 was recorded in persistent disease.

The V gene lost 7 bases and the J gene lost 6 bases, with 16 bases spanning the gap. The CDR3 has 14 amino acids. CDR1 is MDHEN and CDR2 is SYDVKM in the germline V gene. The sample holds many counts of this clonotype. Its antigen is not known. The time point was: newly diagnosed GD, antithyroid drugs for less than 3 months. From RNA extracted from PBMCs, the TCR library was made. Library construction for TCR beta used iRepertoire HTBI primers and Arm-PCR of CDR3 regions. TCRdb fed the multiplex PCR reads into MiXCR, producing one record per CDR3 protein. This table holds under 450,000 distinct CDR3 sequences, 15% to 20% found once. The same sample was also studied in work on T cells in Graves' hyperthyroidism and ophthalmopathy.

The starting material was peripheral blood mononuclear cells (PBMCs), obtained at new diagnosis, from a patient treated with antithyroid drugs. The J gene is TRBJ1-5, the V gene TRBV28; perhaps TRBD1 as D (6 bases). The clonotype originates from a woman aged 18-35 years with Graves disease. CDR3 nucleotides: TGTGCCAGCACCCAGTGGGGGGCTAGTCAGCCCCAGCATTTT. Its protein is CASTQWGASQPQHF. The variable domain in full, completed from reference TRBV28 and TRBJ1-5, reads DVKVTQSSRYLVKRTGEKVFLECVQDMDHENMFWYRQDPGLGLRLIYFSYDVKMKEKGDIPEGYSVSREKKERFSLILESASTNQTSMYLCASTQWGASQPQHFGDGTRLSIL.